This T cell receptor beta chain was observed in a study of Ad26.COV2.S vaccination and SARS-CoV-2 variants. As for the study in general: Once, or twice with 56 days between doses, Ad26.COV2.S was given intramuscularly. Study results and limitations: Among vaccine recipients, spike-specific TCR breadth exceeded that of placebo recipients. Those who received vaccine or placebo ended up with similar non-spike TCR breadth.

Trimming removed 6 bases at V and 0 bases at J, with 10 bases between. CDR3 length equals 14 residues. In germline, CDR1 is KGHSH, CDR2 LQKENI. A word on this clone: Its antigen is currently unknown.

The treatment: some 19 received Ad26.COV2.S at low or high dose, single or two shots; a few received placebo; per-sample allocation not given. Each sample was drawn 63 days after the first injection (of vaccine or placebo). Participants' vaccine, an Ad26 vector, delivered Wuhan-strain SARS-CoV-2 spike. Generated by immunoSEQ multiplex PCR, the TCRdb table keeps only in-frame clones and is missing some. This table has about 680,000 clones, approximately 88% appearing once. The genes are TRBV18 and TRBJ2-3, with no clear D. This clonotype originated in a person between 18 and 65 years old who received the Ad26.COV2.S COVID-19 vaccine or a placebo. Material: peripheral blood, obtained in a trial of Ad26.COV2.S vaccine versus placebo. The CDR3 region has the DNA TGTGCCAGCTCGGCAGACCTCAGCACAGATACGCAGTATTTT. Translating gives CASSADLSTDTQYF.